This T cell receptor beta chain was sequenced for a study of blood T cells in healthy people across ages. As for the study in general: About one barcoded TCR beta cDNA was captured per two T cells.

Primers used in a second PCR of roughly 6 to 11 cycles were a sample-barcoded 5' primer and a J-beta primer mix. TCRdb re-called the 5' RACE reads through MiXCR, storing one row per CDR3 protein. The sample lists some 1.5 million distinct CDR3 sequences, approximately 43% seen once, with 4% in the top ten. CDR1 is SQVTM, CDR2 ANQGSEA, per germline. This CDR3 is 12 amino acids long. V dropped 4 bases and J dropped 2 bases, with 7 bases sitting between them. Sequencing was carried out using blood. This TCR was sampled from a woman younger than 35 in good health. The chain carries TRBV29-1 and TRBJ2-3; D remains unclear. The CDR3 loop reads CSVALYTDTQYF. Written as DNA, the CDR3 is TGCAGCGTTGCCCTCTACACAGATACGCAGTATTTT.